The T cell receptor beta chain described here comes from a study of post-analysis software for immune sequencing data (dated by TCRdb to between 2015 and 2017). As for the study more broadly: Recorded disease courses included relapsing-remitting, secondary progressive and progressive-relapsing multiple sclerosis, with some patients lacking subtype annotation. A subset of samples was prepared in parallel using single-end sample barcoding, then pooled and co-amplified after Illumina adapter ligation. The patient repertoires were compared against approximately ten previously published healthy control repertoires obtained from donors aged 6 to 25 years. What the research found in general, with its limitations: Direct clustering with F measure showed strong co-clustering of samples prepared in the same batch, prompting a batch-effect correction. Roughly 5 TRBV segments, including TRBV5-6, TRBV5-1 and TRBV20-1, were significantly more frequent in patients than controls. The multiple sclerosis patient group was slightly younger than the control group. Compared with controls, multiple sclerosis patients had significantly lower normalized Chao1 diversity, a finding suggesting substantial peripheral T-cell clonal expansion.

Library generation was performed with PCR. TCRdb shows the sequencer as Illumina HiSeq 2500. To reduce PCR and sequencing biases, unique molecular identifiers were built into the TCR beta cDNA libraries. Per 1 to 10 million input T cells, roughly 500,000 cDNA molecules were obtained, such that each molecule approximated one T cell. The patient libraries were prepared and sequenced using the same protocol as the earlier healthy control dataset. Samples belonging to the same batch were prepared together, multiplexed and sequenced on a shared HiSeq lane. The paper's processing steps were these. Raw barcoded reads were processed with MIGEC, discarding single-read molecular identifier groups before consensus assembly and CDR3 extraction. VDJtools was used for post-analysis of the clonotype tables, with diversity normalized by down-sampling every dataset to the smallest sample size. In repertoire overlap clustering, CDR3 amino acid sequences, but not nucleotide sequences, were matched to correct batch-related cross-sample contamination. The public reads were run again by TCRdb, first through fastp at Q25 and then through MiXCR, and only productive beta chains were kept. Each CDR3 protein gets just one entry, which takes the most common genes and DNA from the rows behind it. The V and J calls shown here were made by TCRdb, not taken from the authors' results. The sample table records fewer than 900,000 distinct CDR3 sequences; about half of these occur just once. Together, the top ten hold 4.9% of the sample.

TCR beta repertoires were profiled from peripheral blood of roughly 13 young patients with multiple sclerosis to demonstrate the VDJtools post-analysis software. The multiple sclerosis patients were children and adolescents between roughly 6 and 16 years of age. The CDR3 runs 13 residues from the cysteine to the phenylalanine. Left in the record is the CDR3 DNA by itself, 39 bases read in frame from the first base. V loses 6 bases of germline sequence and J loses 4 bases, and the interval between the two ends is 10 bases. Sequences MNHNY (CDR1) and SVGAGI (CDR2) are obtained from the germline V gene (reference sequence). Worth noting for this clonotype: This clone's antigen is unknown. Within one base of it there is no much larger clone, and no base qualities were kept.

Here the chain combines TRBV6-6 and TRBJ2-4; the D gene cannot be named for sure. The sample consisted of blood. The receptor was isolated from a girl aged 5 to 17 with multiple sclerosis. The DNA reads TGTGCCAGCAGAGGGTGGCGAAAAAACATTCAGTACTTC. Translated, it gives CASRGWRKNIQYF.